What follows are 14 T cell receptor beta chains derived from one specimen sequenced in a study of blood T cell repertoires in COVID-19. Profiling relied on immunoSEQ multiplex PCR, and the TCRdb table lists in-frame clones only, not all of them. The data show 180,000 or so clones, with roughly 83% seen just once and under 9.5% held by the top ten. The specimen sequenced was PBMCs or T cells enriched from blood (not recorded which). These receptor sequences come from a woman between 25 and 40 years old who had recovered from COVID-19.

This chain links TRBV5-1 with TRBJ1-1, with TRBD1 matching 7 bases. Germline CDR1 reads SGHRS; CDR2 reads YFSETQ. After removal of 3 bases from V and 0 bases from J, the junction contained 5 bases not matched to a gene. CDR3 length equals 15 residues. CDR3 nucleotides: TGCGCCAGCAGCTCGACAGGGAGCTTGAACACTGAAGCTTTCTTT. It specifies CASSSTGSLNTEAFF.

The rearrangement links TRBV5-1 to TRBJ2-7; 12 bases map to TRBD2. CDR1 is SGHRS and CDR2 is YFSETQ in the germline V gene. CDR3 length: 18 residues. J was trimmed by 2 bases and V by 1 base; bases with no gene match: 10. The CDR3 bases are TGCGCCAGCAGCTTGCATCCCCTTGGGACTAGCGGGCCCTACGAGCAGTACTTC. The encoded protein is CASSLHPLGTSGPYEQYF.

The rearrangement links TRBV25-1 to TRBJ2-5; D possibly corresponds to TRBD1 (5 bases). V lost 3 bases to trimming and J lost 0 bases, with 8 bases between them. The V gene's germline CDR1 is MGHDK and CDR2 SYGVNS. CDR3 length equals 14 residues. CDR3 in amino acids: CASSDKGDQETQYF. The CDR3 DNA follows: TGTGCCAGCAGTGATAAAGGGGACCAAGAGACCCAGTACTTC.

The rearrangement links TRBV5-1 to TRBJ2-1, with TRBD2 matching over 7 bases. The J segment lost 7 bases and the V segment lost 4 bases, leaving 14 bases of the junction unmatched. The V gene's germline CDR1 is SGHRS and CDR2 YFSETQ. This CDR3 comprises 16 residues. The CDR3 region has the DNA TGCGCCAGCAGCCCCATCGGGGGAGGGCCCCGGAATGAGCAGTTCTTC. This gives the protein CASSPIGGGPRNEQFF.

V is TRBV21-1 and J is TRBJ1-5; TRBD1 is taken as the D call from the table, unchecked against the DNA. TRBV21-1 is shown as a pseudogene. The CDR3 contains 17 residues. Here the CDR3 reads CASSKGGTGGGNQPQHF. The CDR3, as DNA: TGTGCCAGCAGCAAAGGAGGGACAGGGGGGGGCAATCAGCCCCAGCATTTT.

The genes are TRBV30 and TRBJ2-2, with D maybe TRBD1 (8 bases). CDR1 is GTSNPN and CDR2 is SVGIG in the germline V gene (reference sequence). The CDR3 covers 15 residues. V gave up 5 bases and J gave up 6 bases, with 19 bases separating them. The CDR3 DNA reads as TGTGCCTGGTGGGGGAGGGGACAGGCCGCCGGGGAGCTGTTTTTT. Its protein is CAWWGRGQAAGELFF.

This clone appeared a few times. CDR3 sequence (DNA): TGTGCCAGCAGTGAAGGAGTCGGGGTCACCGGCACTGAAGCTTTCTTT. Protein product: CASSEGVGVTGTEAFF. This chain uses TRBV6-1 with TRBJ1-1; no reliable D call. CDR3 length: 16 residues. The germline V gene encodes CDR1 MNHNS and CDR2 SASEGT. Trimming took off 1 base at V and 4 bases at J, with 16 bases between the two ends.

The chain joins TRBV12-3 or TRBV12-4 to TRBJ2-1; maybe TRBD2 (5 bases). V gave up 3 bases and J gave up 7 bases, with 7 bases separating them. This CDR3 comprises 12 residues. DNA of the CDR3: TGTGCCAGCAGTTTTGGAGGAAATGAGCAGTTCTTC. This codes for CASSFGGNEQFF.

V gene TRBV7-2 combines with J gene TRBJ2-1, with D unresolved. The germline V gene encodes CDR1 SGHTA and CDR2 FQGNSA. This CDR3 comprises 13 residues. The V and J ends lost 1 base and 12 bases respectively, with 13 bases between them. The CDR3 sequence is CASSLGLVQGQFF. CDR3 nucleotides: TGTGCCAGCAGCTTAGGACTGGTCCAAGGGCAGTTCTTC.

The chain uses TRBV28 and TRBJ2-7; TRBD2 matches at 8 bases. J gave up 12 bases and V 6 bases, and 16 bases lay outside the gene matches. CDR3 size: 14 residues. CDR1 is MDHEN and CDR2 is SYDVKM in the germline V gene. CDR3 protein: CASSSAGTSTNTYF. The CDR3 nucleotides read TGTGCCAGCAGCTCAGCCGGGACTAGTACCAATACGTACTTC.

J is TRBJ1-2 and V is TRBV18, with D maybe TRBD1 (5 bases). This CDR3 contains 15 residues. Deletions cut 0 bases from V and 5 bases from J, with 13 bases between. Germline assignment: CDR1 KGHSH and CDR2 LQKENI. The CDR3 DNA is TGTGCCAGCTCACCACCGGGGCAGGGAGGTTATGGCTACACCTTC. This encodes CASSPPGQGGYGYTF.

The V call is TRBV2, the J call TRBJ1-5; the match to TRBD1 covers 7 bases. This CDR3 has 15 amino acids. Germline V gene sequence: CDR1 SNHLY, CDR2 FYNNEI. The J segment lost 1 base and the V segment lost 7 bases, leaving 7 bases of the junction unmatched. As DNA, the CDR3 is TGTGCCAGCAATTACAGGGGTAGGAGCAATCAGCCCCAGCATTTT. Protein product: CASNYRGRSNQPQHF. Using reference TRBV2 and TRBJ1-5 for the parts outside the CDR3, the full variable domain is EPEVTQTPSHQVTQMGQEVILRCVPISNHLYFYWYRQILGQKVEFLVSFYNNEISEKSEIFDDQFSVERPDGSNFTLKIRSTKLEDSAMYFCASNYRGRSNQPQHFGDGTRLSIL.

The chain employs TRBV14 and TRBJ2-1; TRBD2 is a possible D gene (5 bases). Per the germline V gene, CDR1 is SGHDN and CDR2 is FVKESK. The CDR3 is made up of 13 amino acids. The ends were cut back, 5 bases at V and 7 bases at J, with 12 bases in the middle. DNA for the CDR3: TGTGCCAGCAGCTTAGGACGCGGGAATGAGCAGTTCTTC. Its translation is CASSLGRGNEQFF.

The CDR3 nucleotides are TGTGCCAGCAGTGGTAGCGGGAGCTCCTACGAGCAGTACTTC. As protein: CASSGSGSSYEQYF. V and J are TRBV2 and TRBJ2-7, with 9 bases that match TRBD2. CDR3 length: 14 amino acids. CDR1 and CDR2 (germline): SNHLY, FYNNEI. V trimming: 4 bases; J trimming: 0 bases; junction bases outside the gene matches: 1.